The present T cell receptor beta chain was sequenced within a study of CD4+ T cells in melanoma. Sequencing was performed with immunoSEQ multiplex PCR; in TCRdb, only in-frame clones are kept and a portion is missing. The data show 11,000 to 15,000 clones, around 68% seen once. Trimming left V 0 bases short and J 4 bases short, with 10 bases between. The CDR3 runs 14 residues. The V gene's germline CDR1 is LNHNV and CDR2 YYDKDF (reference sequence). The chain combines TRBV15 with TRBJ2-7, with D tentatively TRBD2 (7 bases). The specimen was cells from a culture (not recorded whether cultured in vitro). The receptor was derived from a human donor with melanoma. CDR3 nucleotide sequence: TGTGCCACCAGCAGAGATAGGGGGGGGTACGAGCAGTACTTC. Translating gives CATSRDRGGYEQYF.